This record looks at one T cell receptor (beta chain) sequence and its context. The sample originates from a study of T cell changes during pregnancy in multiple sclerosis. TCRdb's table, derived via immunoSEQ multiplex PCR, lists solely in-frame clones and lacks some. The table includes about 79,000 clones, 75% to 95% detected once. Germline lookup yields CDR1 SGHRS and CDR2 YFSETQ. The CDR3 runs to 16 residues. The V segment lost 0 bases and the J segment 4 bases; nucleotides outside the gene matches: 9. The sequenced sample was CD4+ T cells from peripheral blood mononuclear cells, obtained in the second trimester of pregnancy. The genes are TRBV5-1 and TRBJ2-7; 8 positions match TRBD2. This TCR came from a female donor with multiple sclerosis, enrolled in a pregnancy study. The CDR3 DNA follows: TGCGCCAGCAGCTTGGCCGGAACTAGCGGAGCTTACGAGCAGTACTTC. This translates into CASSLAGTSGAYEQYF.